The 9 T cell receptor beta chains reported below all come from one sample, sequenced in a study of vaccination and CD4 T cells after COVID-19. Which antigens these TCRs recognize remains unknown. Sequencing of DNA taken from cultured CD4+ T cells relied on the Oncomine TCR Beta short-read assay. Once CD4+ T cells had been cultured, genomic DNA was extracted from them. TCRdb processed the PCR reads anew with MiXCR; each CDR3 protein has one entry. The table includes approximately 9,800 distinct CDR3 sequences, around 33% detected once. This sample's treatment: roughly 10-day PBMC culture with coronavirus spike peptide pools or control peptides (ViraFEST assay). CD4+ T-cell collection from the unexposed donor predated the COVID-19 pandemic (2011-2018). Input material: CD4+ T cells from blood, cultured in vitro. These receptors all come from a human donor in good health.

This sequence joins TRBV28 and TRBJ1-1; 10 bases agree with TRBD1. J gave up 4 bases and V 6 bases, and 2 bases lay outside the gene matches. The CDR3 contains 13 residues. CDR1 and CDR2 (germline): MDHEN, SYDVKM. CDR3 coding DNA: TGTGCCAGCAGGGGGGACAGGGGCACTGAAGCTTTCTTT. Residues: CASRGDRGTEAFF.

For the CDR3, the DNA is TGTGCCAGCTCACCACCGGGGCGGAGTCAGCCCCAGCATTTT. Encoded protein: CASSPPGRSQPQHF. J is TRBJ1-5 and V is TRBV18; the D gene is possibly TRBD1 (5 bases). The CDR3 spans 14 residues. Trimming left V 0 bases short and J 6 bases short, with 9 bases between. Germline V gene data show CDR1 as KGHSH and CDR2 as LQKENI.

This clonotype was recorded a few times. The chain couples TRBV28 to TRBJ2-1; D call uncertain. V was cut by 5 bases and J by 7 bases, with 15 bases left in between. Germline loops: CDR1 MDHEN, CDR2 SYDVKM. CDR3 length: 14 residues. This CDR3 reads CASSTTGDWNEQFF. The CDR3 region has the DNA TGTGCCAGCAGTACTACCGGTGACTGGAATGAGCAGTTCTTC.

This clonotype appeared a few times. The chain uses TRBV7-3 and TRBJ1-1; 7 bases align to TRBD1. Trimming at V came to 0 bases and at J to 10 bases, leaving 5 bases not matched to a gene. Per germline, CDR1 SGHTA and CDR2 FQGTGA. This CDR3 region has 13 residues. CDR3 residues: CASSLTPKGAAFF. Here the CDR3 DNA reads TGTGCCAGCAGCTTAACACCTAAGGGGGCAGCTTTCTTT.

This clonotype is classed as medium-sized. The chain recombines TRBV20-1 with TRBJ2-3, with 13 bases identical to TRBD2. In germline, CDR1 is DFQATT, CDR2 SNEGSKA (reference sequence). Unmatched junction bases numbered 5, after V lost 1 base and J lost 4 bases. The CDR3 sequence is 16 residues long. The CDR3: CSARVTSGRAPDTQYF. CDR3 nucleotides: TGCAGTGCTAGAGTCACTAGCGGGAGGGCCCCAGATACGCAGTATTTT.

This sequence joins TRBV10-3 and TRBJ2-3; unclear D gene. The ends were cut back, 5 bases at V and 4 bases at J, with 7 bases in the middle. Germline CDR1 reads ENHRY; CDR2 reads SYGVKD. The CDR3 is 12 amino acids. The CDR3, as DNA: TGTGCCATCAGTCTTAGTCCAGATACGCAGTATTTT. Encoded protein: CAISLSPDTQYF.

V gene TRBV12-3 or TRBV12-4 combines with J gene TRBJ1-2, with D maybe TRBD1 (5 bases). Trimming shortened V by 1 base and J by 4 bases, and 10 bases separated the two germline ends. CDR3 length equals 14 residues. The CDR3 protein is CASSLEGVIYGYTF. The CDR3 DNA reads TGTGCCAGCAGTTTAGAAGGGGTTATCTATGGCTACACCTTC.

The CDR3 loop is CASSRWPSGSGNEQFF. CDR3 coding DNA: TGTGCCAGCAGCCGGTGGCCTAGCGGGAGTGGTAATGAGCAGTTCTTC. The gene calls are TRBV7-3 and TRBJ2-1; 10 bases align to TRBD2. J lost 7 bases, V lost 5 bases, and 11 bases had no gene match. Germline lookup yields CDR1 SGHTA and CDR2 FQGTGA. This CDR3 spans 16 amino acids.

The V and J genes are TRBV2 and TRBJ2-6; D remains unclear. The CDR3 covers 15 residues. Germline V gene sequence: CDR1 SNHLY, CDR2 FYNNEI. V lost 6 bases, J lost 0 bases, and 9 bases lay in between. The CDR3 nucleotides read TGTGCCAGCAGCCAACGGACCTCTGGGGCCAACGTCCTGACTTTC. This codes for CASSQRTSGANVLTF.